Detailed here is one TCR beta chain. Its antigen remains unidentified. J gave up 4 bases and V 7 bases, and 8 bases lay outside the gene matches. The CDR3 runs 13 residues. Looked up from germline, CDR1 is GTSNPN and CDR2 is SVGIG (reference sequence). Expressed TCRB transcripts were sequenced because the isolated RNA had all been reverse transcribed beforehand. The repertoire was sequenced with immunoSEQ multiplex PCR; TCRdb's copy has only in-frame clones and lacks some. This table holds roughly 100,000 clones, roughly 28% found once. This sample is drawn from a study of beta chain features in type 1 diabetes. Study background: Age, gender and cell yields were alike across patients and healthy donors.

Study-wide results and caveats: TCRB CDR3 length was moderately but significantly reduced in all four CD4+ subsets of Type 1 diabetes patients. Although PCR might favor shorter templates, it would do so equally in patients and controls. Unsettled here was the matter of whether HLA type influences TCRB rearrangement. Patients' naive, central memory and regulatory TCRB repertoires appeared more alike than those of healthy donors.

V and J are TRBV30 and TRBJ2-7; 9 bases line up with TRBD1. Sequences were obtained from central memory CD4+ T cells from blood. The origin of this receptor is a woman aged 18-30 years with type 1 diabetes. The CDR3 protein is CALDRGGSYEQYF. The CDR3 region has the DNA TGTGCCTTAGACAGGGGGGGCTCGTACGAGCAGTACTTC.